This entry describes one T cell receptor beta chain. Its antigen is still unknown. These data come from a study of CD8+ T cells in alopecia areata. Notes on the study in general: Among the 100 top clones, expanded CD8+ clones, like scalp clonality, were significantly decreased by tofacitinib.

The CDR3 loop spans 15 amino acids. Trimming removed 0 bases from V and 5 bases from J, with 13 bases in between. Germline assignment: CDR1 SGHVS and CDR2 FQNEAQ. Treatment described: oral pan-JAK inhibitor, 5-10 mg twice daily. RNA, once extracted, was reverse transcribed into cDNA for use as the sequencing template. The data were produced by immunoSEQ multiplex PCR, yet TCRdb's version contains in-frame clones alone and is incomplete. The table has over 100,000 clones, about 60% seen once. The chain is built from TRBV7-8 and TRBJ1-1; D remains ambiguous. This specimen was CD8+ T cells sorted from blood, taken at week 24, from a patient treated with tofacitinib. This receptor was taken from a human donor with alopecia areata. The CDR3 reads CASSLAPGVGTEAFF. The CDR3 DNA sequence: TGTGCCAGCAGCTTAGCCCCAGGAGTGGGGACTGAAGCTTTCTTT.